Each of the 16 T cell receptor beta chains below was sequenced from the same sample in a study of T cells in Graves' hyperthyroidism and ophthalmopathy. Authors of the study amplified TCR beta CDR3 regions from RNA transcripts. With the HTBI primer set, the TCR CDR3 went through a first round of RT-PCR. TCRdb processed the multiplex PCR reads anew with MiXCR; each CDR3 protein has one entry. This table has 130,000 to 150,000 distinct CDR3 sequences, more than 20% appearing once. What was sequenced was blood. The source of these receptors is a woman between 50 and 59 years old with Graves' hyperthyroidism that later progressed to Graves' ophthalmopathy.

In this sample, this clonotype turned up many times. V gene TRBV11-2 combines with J gene TRBJ2-5, with D uncertain. V gave up 5 bases and J gave up 6 bases, with 10 bases separating them. Germline CDR1 and CDR2: SGHAT and FQNNGV. The CDR3 is 12 residues long. CDR3 bases: TGTGCCAGCAGCCGAGCGTTGAAGACCCAGTACTTC. Translated: CASSRALKTQYF.

Many counts were recorded for this clonotype. The chain is built from TRBV28 and TRBJ2-1; 7 bases are a match to TRBD2. The CDR3 extends over 15 amino acids. Germline CDR1 MDHEN, CDR2 SYDVKM. Unmatched junction bases numbered 12, after V lost 6 bases and J lost 7 bases. The CDR3 loop reads CASSGTSASGNEQFF. CDR3 in DNA: TGTGCCAGCAGCGGGACCTCGGCTAGCGGTAATGAGCAGTTCTTC.

This clonotype showed up many times. V is TRBV11-3 and J is TRBJ2-7; 8 bases fit TRBD1. This CDR3 spans 13 amino acids. Germline loops: CDR1 SGHNT, CDR2 YENEEA. J lost 7 bases, V lost 0 bases, and 2 bases had no gene match. CDR3 sequence: CASSLDRQGEQYF. CDR3 sequence (DNA): TGTGCCAGCAGCTTAGACAGACAGGGGGAGCAGTACTTC.

This clonotype was seen more than once but under ten times. The rearrangement uses TRBV6-4 and TRBJ2-1; 12 bases are shared with TRBD2. CDR1 and CDR2 from the germline V gene are MRHNA and SNTAGT. There are 15 residues in the CDR3. Trimming took 2 bases from V and 4 from J; bases not matched to a gene: 0. The CDR3 sequence is CASSDGLAGYNEQFF. The CDR3 coding sequence is TGTGCCAGCAGTGACGGACTAGCGGGATACAATGAGCAGTTCTTC.

This clonotype has ten or more counts. This rearrangement joins TRBV7-2 to TRBJ2-5, with D perhaps matching TRBD1 (6 bases). CDR1 SGHTA and CDR2 FQGNSA come from the germline V gene. The CDR3 runs to 15 residues. V lost 2 bases and J lost 4, with 14 bases in between. DNA for the CDR3: TGTGCCAGCAGCTTACAGGGGAGCGCGGTAGAGACCCAGTACTTC. The encoded protein is CASSLQGSAVETQYF.

This chain links TRBV20-1 with TRBJ2-3, with 9 bases that match TRBD2. This CDR3 spans 17 amino acids. From germline, CDR1 is DFQATT and CDR2 SNEGSKA (reference sequence). J lost 1 base, V lost 0 bases, and 8 bases had no gene match. The CDR3 protein is CSARDQGRGGRTDTQYF. The CDR3 nucleotides read TGCAGTGCTAGAGATCAGGGGCGGGGGGGCCGCACAGATACGCAGTATTTT.

The rearrangement joins TRBV2 to TRBJ2-2; D remains unclear. V lost 3 bases and J 6 bases, leaving 5 bases between the germline ends. CDR1 and CDR2 from the germline V gene are SNHLY and FYNNEI. This CDR3 is built from 12 residues. The CDR3 DNA follows: TGTGCCAGCAGTGACTCTTCCGGGGAGCTGTTTTTT. It is translated as CASSDSSGELFF.

This clonotype has a count of ten or more. The chain carries TRBV6-1 and TRBJ1-1; a weak D match, TRBD1 (5 bases). The V and J ends lost 5 bases and 6 bases respectively, with 13 bases between them. This CDR3 has 13 amino acids. In germline, CDR1 is MNHNS, CDR2 SASEGT. The CDR3 loop reads CASSRDSLSEAFF. The CDR3 coding sequence is TGTGCCAGCAGTCGAGACAGCCTCTCTGAAGCTTTCTTT.

There are many counts of this clonotype. In DNA, the CDR3 is TGTGCCAGCACCACAACGGGGGGGACCAATCAGCCCCAGCATTTT. Translating gives CASTTTGGTNQPQHF. The J gene is TRBJ1-5, the V gene TRBV2; weak D call: TRBD1 (5 bases). Germline CDR1 is SNHLY and CDR2 is FYNNEI. CDR3 length equals 15 residues. V dropped 7 bases and J dropped 3 bases, with 16 bases sitting between them.

The chain combines TRBV5-1 with TRBJ1-2; D uncertain. This CDR3 is 13 amino acids long. V was shortened by 2 bases and J by 0 bases, with 5 bases between the two germline ends. The germline V gene encodes CDR1 SGHRS and CDR2 YFSETQ. The DNA of the CDR3 is TGCGCCAGCAGCTTCTCGACTAACTATGGCTACACCTTC. Protein product: CASSFSTNYGYTF.

This clonotype was seen a few times. This chain connects TRBV19 to TRBJ1-5; D is perhaps TRBD1 (6 bases). Germline-derived CDR1 and CDR2 are LNHDA and SQIVND (reference sequence). The V and J ends lost 1 base and 4 bases respectively, with 11 bases between them. The CDR3 has 15 residues. CDR3 sequence reads: CASSIADSVNQPQHF. In DNA, the CDR3 is TGTGCCAGTAGTATAGCGGACAGCGTAAATCAGCCCCAGCATTTT.

Only a few counts were recorded for this clonotype. A much larger clonotype is one base distant, so this may be a read error. The genes are TRBV7-6 and TRBJ2-3; 13 bases fit TRBD2. With V trimmed by 4 bases and J by 5 bases, 6 bases remained unmatched. This CDR3 region has 16 residues. Per the germline V gene, CDR1 is SGHVS and CDR2 is FNYEAQ. CDR3 region: CASSSRTSGSGDTQYF. The CDR3 coding sequence is TGTGCCAGCAGCTCCCGGACTAGCGGGAGTGGAGATACGCAGTATTTT. The variable domain in full, completed from reference TRBV7-6 and TRBJ2-3, reads GAGVSQSPRYKVTKRGQDVALRCDPISGHVSLYWYRQALGQGPEFLTYFNYEAQQDKSGLPNDRFSAERPEGSISTLTIQRTEQRDSAMYRCASSSRTSGSGDTQYFGPGTRLTVL.

This clonotype was found many times. This chain connects TRBV7-6 to TRBJ2-7; 8 positions match TRBD1. This CDR3 comprises 14 residues. V was pared by 5 bases and J by 3 bases, with 6 bases of the junction left unmatched. Germline-derived CDR1 and CDR2 are SGHVS and FNYEAQ. CDR3 nucleotides: TGTGCCAGCAGCCTACAGGGGACAGGCTACGAGCAGTACTTC. This translates into CASSLQGTGYEQYF.

This clonotype was seen many times. This chain links TRBV20-1 with TRBJ1-2; 7 nucleotides align to TRBD1. V gave up 5 bases and J gave up 6 bases; unmatched junction bases: 9. The CDR3 extends over 13 amino acids. Germline V lookup: CDR1 DFQATT, CDR2 SNEGSKA (reference sequence). The CDR3 sequence is CSAPVRTGNGYTF. DNA for the CDR3: TGCAGTGCTCCAGTCAGGACAGGCAATGGCTACACCTTC.

The chain is built from TRBV25-1 and TRBJ1-2; TRBD1 matches at 8 bases. The CDR3 totals 14 residues. Germline V gives CDR1 MGHDK, CDR2 SYGVNS. Trimming took 6 bases from V and 0 from J; bases not matched to a gene: 3. CDR3 protein: CASRRQGSNYGYTF. As DNA, the CDR3 is TGTGCCAGCAGACGACAGGGGTCTAACTATGGCTACACCTTC.

The CDR3 bases are TGTGCCTGGAGTTACGGACAGGGTTTTACTGAAGCTTTCTTT. Protein sequence: CAWSYGQGFTEAFF. V is TRBV30 and J is TRBJ1-1, with 8 bases matching TRBD1. The CDR3 sequence is 14 residues long. V lost 2 bases to trimming and J lost 5 bases; unmatched junction nucleotides: 7. Germline loops: CDR1 GTSNPN, CDR2 SVGIG (reference sequence).